This T cell receptor (beta chain) was sequenced during a study of beta chain features in type 1 diabetes. Study-level information: Patients did not differ from healthy donors in age, gender or cell yield. Whole-study results and caveats: TCRB CDR3 length was moderately but significantly reduced in all four CD4+ subsets of Type 1 diabetes patients.

This CDR3 has 14 amino acids. From germline, CDR1 is SQVTM and CDR2 ANQGSEA. V lost 7 bases and J lost 0, with 16 bases in between. Investigators reverse transcribed all isolated RNA, so they sequenced expressed TCRB transcripts. Profiling relied on immunoSEQ multiplex PCR, and the TCRdb table lists in-frame clones only, not all of them. The sample comprises some 200,000 clones, 16% of which are singletons, and approximately 0.087% rests with the top ten. This clone was seen more than once but under ten times. The antigen remains unidentified. The chain has TRBV29-1 and TRBJ2-7; a possible D gene is TRBD1 (5 bases). This receptor was identified in a man aged 25 to 45 with type 1 diabetes. The specimen was naive CD4+ T cells from blood. The CDR3: CSGGFRKDSYEQYF. CDR3 DNA sequence: TGCAGCGGGGGCTTTCGGAAGGACTCCTACGAGCAGTACTTC.